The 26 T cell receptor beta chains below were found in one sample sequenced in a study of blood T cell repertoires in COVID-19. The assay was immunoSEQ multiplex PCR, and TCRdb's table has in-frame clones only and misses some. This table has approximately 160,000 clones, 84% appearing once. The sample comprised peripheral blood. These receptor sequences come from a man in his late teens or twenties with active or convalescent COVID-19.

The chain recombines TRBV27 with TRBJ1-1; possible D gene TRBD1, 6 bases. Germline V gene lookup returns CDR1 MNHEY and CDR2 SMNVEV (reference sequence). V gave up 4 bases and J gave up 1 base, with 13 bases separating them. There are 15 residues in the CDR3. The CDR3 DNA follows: TGTGCCAGCAGTTGGGACATAAGAAGGAACACTGAAGCTTTCTTT. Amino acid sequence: CASSWDIRRNTEAFF.

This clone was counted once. CDR3 DNA: TGCGCCAGCAGCCTCTACAGGGAAGTCCTATACAATGAGCAGTTCTTC. It is translated as CASSLYREVLYNEQFF. The chain is built from TRBV4-3 and TRBJ2-1; tentative D call: TRBD1 (6 bases). The germline V gene encodes CDR1 LGHNA and CDR2 YSLEER. Trimming cost V 4 bases and J 4 bases, with 17 bases left between them. This CDR3 region has 16 residues.

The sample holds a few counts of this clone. Written as DNA, the CDR3 is TGTGCCTGGAGTCGAGGGACAGGGTGGACAGATACGCAGTATTTT. Its protein product is CAWSRGTGWTDTQYF. J is TRBJ2-3 and V is TRBV30; 9 bases are a match to TRBD1. Germline trimming cut 2 bases from V and 3 bases from J; bases unmatched to any gene: 6. The CDR3 is made up of 15 amino acids. Germline V gene data show CDR1 as GTSNPN and CDR2 as SVGIG (reference sequence).

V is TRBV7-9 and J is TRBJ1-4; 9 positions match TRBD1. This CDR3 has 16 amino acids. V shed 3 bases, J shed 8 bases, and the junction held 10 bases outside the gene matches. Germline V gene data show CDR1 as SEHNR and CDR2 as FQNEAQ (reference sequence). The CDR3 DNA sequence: TGTGCCAGCAGCTTCTTCGCAGACAGGGGGATGGAAAAACTGTTTTTT. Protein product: CASSFFADRGMEKLFF. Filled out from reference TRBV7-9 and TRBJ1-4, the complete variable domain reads DTGVSQNPRHKITKRGQNVTFRCDPISEHNRLYWYRQTLGQGPEFLTYFQNEAQLEKSRLLSDRFSAERPKGSFSTLEIQRTEQGDSAMYLCASSFFADRGMEKLFFGSGTQLSVL.

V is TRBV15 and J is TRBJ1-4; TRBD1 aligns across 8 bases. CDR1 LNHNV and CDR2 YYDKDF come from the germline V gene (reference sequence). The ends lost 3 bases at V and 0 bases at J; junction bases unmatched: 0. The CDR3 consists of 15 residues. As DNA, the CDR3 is TGTGCCACCAGCAGGGACAGGGCAACTAATGAAAAACTGTTTTTT. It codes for CATSRDRATNEKLFF.

The CDR3: CASSQDWGLAGAHSYEQYF. CDR3 sequence (DNA): TGTGCCAGCAGCCAAGATTGGGGACTAGCGGGAGCACACTCCTACGAGCAGTACTTC. The chain recombines TRBV3-1 (or the pseudogene TRBV3-2) with TRBJ2-7, with 14 nucleotides matching TRBD2. The germline CDR1 and CDR2 sequences are LGHDT and YNNKEL (reference sequence). The CDR3 totals 19 residues. V was pared by 0 bases and J by 0 bases, with 7 bases of the junction left unmatched.

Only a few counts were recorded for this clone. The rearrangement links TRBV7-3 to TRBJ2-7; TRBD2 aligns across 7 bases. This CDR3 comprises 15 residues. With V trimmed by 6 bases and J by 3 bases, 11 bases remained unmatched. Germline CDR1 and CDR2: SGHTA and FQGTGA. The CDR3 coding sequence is TGTGCCAGCAGTCTTAGGCCCGCGGGAGTCTACGAGCAGTACTTC. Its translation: CASSLRPAGVYEQYF.

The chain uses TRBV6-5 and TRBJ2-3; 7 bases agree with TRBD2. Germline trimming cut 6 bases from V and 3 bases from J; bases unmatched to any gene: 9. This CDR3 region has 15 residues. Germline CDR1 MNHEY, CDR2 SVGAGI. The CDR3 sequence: CASSRAGPKTDTQYF. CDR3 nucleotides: TGTGCCAGCAGCCGAGCGGGGCCAAAGACAGATACGCAGTATTTT.

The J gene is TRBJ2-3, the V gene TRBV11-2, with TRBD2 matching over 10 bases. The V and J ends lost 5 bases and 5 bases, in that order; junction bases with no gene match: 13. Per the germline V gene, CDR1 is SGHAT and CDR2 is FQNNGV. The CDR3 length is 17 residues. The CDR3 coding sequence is TGTGCCAGCAGCAACCCCTTAGCGGGAGGTCGGGTAGATACGCAGTATTTT. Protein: CASSNPLAGGRVDTQYF. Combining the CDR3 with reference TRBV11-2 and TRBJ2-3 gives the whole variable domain EAGVAQSPRYKIIEKRQSVAFWCNPISGHATLYWYQQILGQGPKLLIQFQNNGVVDDSQLPKDRFSAERLKGVDSTLKIQPAKLEDSAVYLCASSNPLAGGRVDTQYFGPGTRLTVL.

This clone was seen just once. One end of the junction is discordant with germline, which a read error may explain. CDR3 in amino acids: CASGLLTTNEKLFF. The CDR3 DNA reads as TGCGCCAGCGGCTTGTTAACAACTAATGAAAAACTGTTTTTT. The chain combines TRBV5-1 with TRBJ1-4; D is unclear. The CDR3 is 14 residues long. The germline CDR1 and CDR2 sequences are SGHRS and YFSETQ.

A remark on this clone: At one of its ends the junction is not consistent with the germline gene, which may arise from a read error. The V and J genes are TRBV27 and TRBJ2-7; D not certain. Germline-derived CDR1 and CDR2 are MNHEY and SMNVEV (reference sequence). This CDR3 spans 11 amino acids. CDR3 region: CATTHSYEQYF. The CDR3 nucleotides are TGCGCCACGACACACTCCTACGAGCAGTACTTC.

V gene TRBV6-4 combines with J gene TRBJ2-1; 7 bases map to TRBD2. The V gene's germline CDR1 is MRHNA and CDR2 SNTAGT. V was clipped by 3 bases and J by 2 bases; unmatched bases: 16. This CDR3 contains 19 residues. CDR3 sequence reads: CASSEYLNSAGAAYNEQFF. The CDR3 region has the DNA TGTGCCAGCAGTGAGTATTTAAATTCGGCGGGAGCGGCCTACAATGAGCAGTTCTTC.

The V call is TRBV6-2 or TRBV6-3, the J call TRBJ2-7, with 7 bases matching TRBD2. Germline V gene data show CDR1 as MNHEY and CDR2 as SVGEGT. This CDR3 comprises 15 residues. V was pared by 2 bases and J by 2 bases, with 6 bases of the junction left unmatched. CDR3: CASSYRWEGAYEQYF. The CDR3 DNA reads TGTGCCAGCAGTTACCGCTGGGAGGGAGCCTACGAGCAGTACTTC.

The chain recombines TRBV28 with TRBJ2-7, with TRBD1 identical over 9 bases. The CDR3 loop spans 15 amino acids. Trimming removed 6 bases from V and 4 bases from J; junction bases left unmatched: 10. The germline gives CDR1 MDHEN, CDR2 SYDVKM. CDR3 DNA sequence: TGTGCCAGCAGGGCAGCCGGGACAGGGTCTTACGAGCAGTACTTC. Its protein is CASRAAGTGSYEQYF.

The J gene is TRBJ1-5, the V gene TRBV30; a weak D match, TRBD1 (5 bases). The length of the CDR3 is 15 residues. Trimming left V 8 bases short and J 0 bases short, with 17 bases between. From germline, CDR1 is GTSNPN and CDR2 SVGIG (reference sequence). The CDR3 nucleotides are TGTGCCGCCGCCCAACAGGTGACTAGCAATCAGCCCCAGCATTTT. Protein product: CAAAQQVTSNQPQHF.

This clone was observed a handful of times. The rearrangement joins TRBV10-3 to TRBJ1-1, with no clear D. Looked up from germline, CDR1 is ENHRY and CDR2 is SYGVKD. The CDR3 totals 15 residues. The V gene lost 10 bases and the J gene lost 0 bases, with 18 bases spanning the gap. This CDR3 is CATRDPSLLNTEAFF. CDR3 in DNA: TGTGCCACCCGGGATCCGAGTTTATTGAACACTGAAGCTTTCTTT.

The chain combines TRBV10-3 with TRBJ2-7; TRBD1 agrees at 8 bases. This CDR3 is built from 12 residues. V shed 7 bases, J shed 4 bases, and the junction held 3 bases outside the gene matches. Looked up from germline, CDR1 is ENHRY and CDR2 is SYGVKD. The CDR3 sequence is CAITGTGYEQYF. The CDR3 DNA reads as TGTGCCATCACCGGGACAGGATACGAGCAGTACTTC.

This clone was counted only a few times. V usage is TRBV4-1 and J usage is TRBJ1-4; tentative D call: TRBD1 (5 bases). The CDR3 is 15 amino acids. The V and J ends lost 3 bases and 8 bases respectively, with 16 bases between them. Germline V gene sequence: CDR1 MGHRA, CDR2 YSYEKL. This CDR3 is CASSQRIGVGEKLFF. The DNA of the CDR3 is TGCGCCAGCAGCCAGAGGATAGGGGTAGGAGAAAAACTGTTTTTT.

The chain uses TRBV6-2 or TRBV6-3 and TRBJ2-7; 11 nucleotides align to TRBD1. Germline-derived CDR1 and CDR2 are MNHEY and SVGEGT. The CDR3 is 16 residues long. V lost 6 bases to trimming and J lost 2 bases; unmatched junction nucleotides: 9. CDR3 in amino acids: CASSPTWTGGTYEQYF. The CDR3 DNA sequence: TGTGCCAGCAGCCCCACTTGGACAGGGGGCACCTACGAGCAGTACTTC.

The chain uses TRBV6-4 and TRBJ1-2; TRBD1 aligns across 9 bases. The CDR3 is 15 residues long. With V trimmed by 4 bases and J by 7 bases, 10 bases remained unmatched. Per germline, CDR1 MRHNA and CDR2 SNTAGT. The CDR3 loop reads CASSVPGQGTCGYTF. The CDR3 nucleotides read TGTGCCAGCAGTGTTCCGGGACAGGGAACTTGTGGCTACACCTTC.

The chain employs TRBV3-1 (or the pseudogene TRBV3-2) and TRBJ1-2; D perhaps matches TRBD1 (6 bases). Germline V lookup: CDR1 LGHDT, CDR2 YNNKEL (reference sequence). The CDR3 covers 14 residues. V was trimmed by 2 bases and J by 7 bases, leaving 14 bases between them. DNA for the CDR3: TGTGCCAGCAGCCAATCAGGGGCGCTTTCTGGCTACACCTTC. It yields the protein CASSQSGALSGYTF.

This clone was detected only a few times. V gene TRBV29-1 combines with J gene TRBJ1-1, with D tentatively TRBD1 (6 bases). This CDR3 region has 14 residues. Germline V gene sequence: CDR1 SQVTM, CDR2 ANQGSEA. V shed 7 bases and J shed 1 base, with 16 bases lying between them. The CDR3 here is CSAQTTGKNTEAFF. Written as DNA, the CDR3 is TGCAGCGCCCAAACGACAGGAAAGAACACTGAAGCTTTCTTT.

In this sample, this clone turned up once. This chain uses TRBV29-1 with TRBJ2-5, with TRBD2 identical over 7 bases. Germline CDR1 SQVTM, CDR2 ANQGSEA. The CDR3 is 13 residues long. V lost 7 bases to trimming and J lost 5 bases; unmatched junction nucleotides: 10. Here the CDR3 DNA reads TGCAGCGCCCTAAGGGGACTACCGGAGACCCAGTACTTC. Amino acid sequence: CSALRGLPETQYF.

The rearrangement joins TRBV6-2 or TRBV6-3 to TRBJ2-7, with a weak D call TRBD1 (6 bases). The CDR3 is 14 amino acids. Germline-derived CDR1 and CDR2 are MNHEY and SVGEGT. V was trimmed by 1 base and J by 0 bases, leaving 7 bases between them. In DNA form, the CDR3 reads TGTGCCAGCAGTTACTTGGGGGCCTCCTACGAGCAGTACTTC. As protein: CASSYLGASYEQYF.

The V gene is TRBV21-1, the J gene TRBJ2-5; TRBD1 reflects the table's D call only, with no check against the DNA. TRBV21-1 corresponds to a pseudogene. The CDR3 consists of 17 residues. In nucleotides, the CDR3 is TGTGCCAGCAACCTCTGGAGGGGGACAGGGGTAAAAGAGACCCAGTACTTC. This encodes CASNLWRGTGVKETQYF.

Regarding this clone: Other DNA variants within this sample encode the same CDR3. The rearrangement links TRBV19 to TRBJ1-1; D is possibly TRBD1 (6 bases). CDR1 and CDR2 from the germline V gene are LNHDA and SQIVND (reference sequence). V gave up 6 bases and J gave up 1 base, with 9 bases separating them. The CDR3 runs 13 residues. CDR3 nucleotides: TGTGCCAGTAGCCAGACAGGGAACACTGAAGCTTTCTTT. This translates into CASSQTGNTEAFF.